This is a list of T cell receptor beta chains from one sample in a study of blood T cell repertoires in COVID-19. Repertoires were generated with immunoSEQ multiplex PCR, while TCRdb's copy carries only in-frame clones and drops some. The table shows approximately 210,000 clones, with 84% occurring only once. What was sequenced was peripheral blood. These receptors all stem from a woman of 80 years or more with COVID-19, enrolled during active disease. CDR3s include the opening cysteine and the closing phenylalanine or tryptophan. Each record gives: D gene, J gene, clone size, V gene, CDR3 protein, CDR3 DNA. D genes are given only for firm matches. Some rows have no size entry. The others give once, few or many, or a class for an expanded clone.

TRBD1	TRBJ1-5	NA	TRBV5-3	CARSFPPGQGDFISNQPQHF	TGTGCCAGAAGTTTCCCTCCGGGACAGGGGGATTTCATAAGCAATCAGCCCCAGCATTTT
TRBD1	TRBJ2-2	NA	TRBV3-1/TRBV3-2	CASSHDRGRTGELFF	TGTGCCAGCAGCCATGACAGGGGGCGCACCGGGGAGCTGTTTTTT
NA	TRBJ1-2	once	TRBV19	CASSAVDRFTNYGYTF	TGTGCCAGTAGTGCCGTCGACAGATTTACTAACTATGGCTACACCTTC
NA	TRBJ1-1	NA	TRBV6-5	CASSYSQGGTEAFF	TGTGCCAGCAGTTACTCACAGGGTGGGACTGAAGCTTTCTTT
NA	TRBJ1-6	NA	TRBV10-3	CAIRDQGQNNSPLHF	TGTGCCATCAGGGACCAGGGCCAGAATAATTCACCCCTCCACTTT
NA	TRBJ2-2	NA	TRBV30	CAGKDNANTGELFF	TGTGCCGGGAAGGACAACGCGAACACCGGGGAGCTGTTTTTT
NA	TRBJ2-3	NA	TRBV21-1	CASGKCRRSTDTQYF	TGTGCCAGCGGCAAATGCCGGAGGAGCACAGATACGCAGTATTTT
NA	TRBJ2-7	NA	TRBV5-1	CASSPSLQGSYEQYF	TGCGCCAGCAGTCCGTCCCTCCAGGGATCCTACGAGCAGTACTTC
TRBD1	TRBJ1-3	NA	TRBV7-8	CASSPDRAASNF	TGTGCCAGCAGCCCGGACAGGGCCGCGTCAAATTTT
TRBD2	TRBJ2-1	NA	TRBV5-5	CASSFSGGRDYNEQFF	TGTGCCAGCAGCTTTAGCGGGGGAAGGGATTACAATGAGCAGTTCTTC
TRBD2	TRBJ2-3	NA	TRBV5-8	CASSLLTSGGAIRIDTQYF	TGTGCCAGCAGCCTCCTTACTAGCGGGGGGGCCATCAGGATAGATACGCAGTATTTT
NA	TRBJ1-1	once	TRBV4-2	CASVKEGNTEAFF	TGTGCCAGCGTGAAAGAGGGGAACACTGAAGCTTTCTTT
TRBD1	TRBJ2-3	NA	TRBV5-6	CASSLDGTGGRADTQYF	TGTGCCAGCAGCTTGGACGGGACAGGGGGCAGGGCAGATACGCAGTATTTT
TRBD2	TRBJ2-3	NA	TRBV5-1	CASSPVGGLSTDTQYF	TGCGCCAGCAGCCCGGTCGGGGGGTTGAGCACAGATACGCAGTATTTT
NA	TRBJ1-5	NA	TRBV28	CATDRGVNQPQHF	TGTGCCACCGATAGAGGAGTAAATCAGCCCCAGCATTTT
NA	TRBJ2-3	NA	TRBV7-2	CASSLGQADTQYF	TGTGCCAGCAGCTTGGGGCAGGCAGATACGCAGTATTTT
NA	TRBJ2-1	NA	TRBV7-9	CASSPYASLGYNEQFF	TGTGCCAGCAGCCCCTACGCGTCCCTCGGGTACAATGAGCAGTTCTTC
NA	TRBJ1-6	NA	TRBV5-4	CASSIGRGDSPLHF	TGTGCCAGCAGCATTGGCAGGGGTGATTCACCCCTCCACTTT
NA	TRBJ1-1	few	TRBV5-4	CASSSGGKGGRTEAFF	TGTGCCAGCAGCTCCGGGGGGAAGGGTGGAAGAACTGAAGCTTTCTTT
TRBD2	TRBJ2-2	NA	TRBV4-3	CASSQIAGGRTGELFF	TGCGCCAGCAGCCAAATAGCGGGGGGACGCACCGGGGAGCTGTTTTTT
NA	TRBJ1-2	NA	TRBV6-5	CATQQGNYGYTF	TGTGCCACGCAACAGGGTAACTATGGCTACACCTTC
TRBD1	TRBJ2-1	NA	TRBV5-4	CASSWGQQKYNEQFF	TGTGCCAGCAGCTGGGGACAGCAGAAATACAATGAGCAGTTCTTC
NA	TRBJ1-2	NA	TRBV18	CASSLSGDGYTF	TGTGCCAGCTCACTGTCAGGGGATGGCTACACCTTC
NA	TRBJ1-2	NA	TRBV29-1	CSVKSGPRRGYTF	TGCAGCGTTAAAAGCGGGCCCCGGCGGGGCTACACCTTC
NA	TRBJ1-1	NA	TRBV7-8	CASSLIRELLNTEAFF	TGTGCCAGCAGCTTAATTCGCGAGCTTCTGAACACTGAAGCTTTCTTT
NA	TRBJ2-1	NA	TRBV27	CASSSPVNEQFF	TGTGCCAGCAGTTCGCCGGTGAATGAGCAGTTCTTC
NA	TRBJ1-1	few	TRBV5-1	CASSFSSGSAFF	TGCGCCAGCAGCTTTAGTTCAGGGTCAGCTTTCTTT
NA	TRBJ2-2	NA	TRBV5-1	CASSPDRAGTGELFF	TGCGCCAGCAGCCCCGACAGGGCGGGAACCGGGGAGCTGTTTTTT
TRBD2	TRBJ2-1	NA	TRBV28	CASSFSLGGGAIGEQFF	TGTGCCAGCAGTTTCTCTTTGGGCGGGGGGGCAATTGGTGAGCAGTTCTTC
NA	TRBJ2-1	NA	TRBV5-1	CASSPRVGPYNEQFF	TGCGCCAGCAGCCCCAGGGTCGGCCCCTACAATGAGCAGTTCTTC
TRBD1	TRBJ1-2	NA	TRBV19	CASSTLTGDGNYGYTF	TGTGCCAGTAGTACCTTGACAGGGGATGGTAACTATGGCTACACCTTC
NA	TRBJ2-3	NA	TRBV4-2	CASSQDPLSTDTQYF	TGTGCCAGCAGCCAAGACCCCCTAAGCACAGATACGCAGTATTTT
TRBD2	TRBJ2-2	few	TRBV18	CASSTGTSSTGELFF	TGTGCCAGCTCCACGGGGACTAGCAGTACCGGGGAGCTGTTTTTT
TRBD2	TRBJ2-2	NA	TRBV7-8	CASISSGVNTGELFF	TGTGCCAGCATCTCAAGCGGGGTCAACACCGGGGAGCTGTTTTTT
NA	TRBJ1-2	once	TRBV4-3	CASSQDEQGYYGYTF	TGCGCCAGCAGCCAAGATGAACAGGGCTACTATGGCTACACCTTC
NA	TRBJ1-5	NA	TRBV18	CASSPPGVQPQHF	TGTGCCAGCTCACCACCGGGCGTACAGCCCCAGCATTTT
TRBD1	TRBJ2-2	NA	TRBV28	CASTGQGVERVTGELFF	TGTGCCAGCACGGGACAGGGGGTCGAAAGGGTGACCGGGGAGCTGTTTTTT